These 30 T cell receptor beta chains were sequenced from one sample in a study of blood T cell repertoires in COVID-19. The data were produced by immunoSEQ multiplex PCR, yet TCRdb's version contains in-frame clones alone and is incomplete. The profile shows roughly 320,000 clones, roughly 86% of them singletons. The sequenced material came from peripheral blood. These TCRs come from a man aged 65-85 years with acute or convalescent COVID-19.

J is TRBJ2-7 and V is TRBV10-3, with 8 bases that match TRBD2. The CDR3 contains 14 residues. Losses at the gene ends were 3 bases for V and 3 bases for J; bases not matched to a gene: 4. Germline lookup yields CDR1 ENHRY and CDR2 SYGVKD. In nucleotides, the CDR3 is TGTGCCATCAGTGATGGGACTAGGGGCTACGAGCAGTACTTC. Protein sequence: CAISDGTRGYEQYF.

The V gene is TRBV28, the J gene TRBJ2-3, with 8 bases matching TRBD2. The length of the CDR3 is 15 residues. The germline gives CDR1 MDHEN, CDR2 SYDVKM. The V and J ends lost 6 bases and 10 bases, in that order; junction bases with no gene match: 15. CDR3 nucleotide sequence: TGTGCCAGCAGGCGAAGCGGGGGTGGAGCATATGCGCAGTATTTT. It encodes CASRRSGGGAYAQYF.

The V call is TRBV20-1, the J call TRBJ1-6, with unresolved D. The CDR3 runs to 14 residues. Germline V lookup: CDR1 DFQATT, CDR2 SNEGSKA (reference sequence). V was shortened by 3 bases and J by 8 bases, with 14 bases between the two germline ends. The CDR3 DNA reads TGCAGTGCTAGTGCCGGGGTTTCAGATTCACCCCTCCACTTT. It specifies CSASAGVSDSPLHF.

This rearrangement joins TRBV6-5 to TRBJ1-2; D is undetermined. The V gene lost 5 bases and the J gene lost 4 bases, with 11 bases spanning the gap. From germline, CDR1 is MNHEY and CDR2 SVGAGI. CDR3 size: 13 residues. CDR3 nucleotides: TGTGCCAGCAGTAGTGCAGAAATCTATGGCTACACCTTC. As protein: CASSSAEIYGYTF.

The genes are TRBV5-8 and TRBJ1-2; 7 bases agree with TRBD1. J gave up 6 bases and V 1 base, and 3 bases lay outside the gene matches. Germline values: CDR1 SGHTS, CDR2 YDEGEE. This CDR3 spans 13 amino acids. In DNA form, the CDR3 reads TGTGCCAGCAGCTTGACAGGGGCCGATGGCTACACCTTC. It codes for CASSLTGADGYTF.

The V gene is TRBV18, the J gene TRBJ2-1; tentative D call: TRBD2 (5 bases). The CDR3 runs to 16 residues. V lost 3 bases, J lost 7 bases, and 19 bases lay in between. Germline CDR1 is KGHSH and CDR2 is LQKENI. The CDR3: CASSPPLRGPGNEQFF. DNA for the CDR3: TGTGCCAGCTCACCTCCGCTTCGAGGGCCGGGGAATGAGCAGTTCTTC.

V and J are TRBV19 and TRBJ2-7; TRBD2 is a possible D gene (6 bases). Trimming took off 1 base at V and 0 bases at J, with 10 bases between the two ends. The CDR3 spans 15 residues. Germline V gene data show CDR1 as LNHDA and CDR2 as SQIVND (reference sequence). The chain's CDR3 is CASSIAGLTSYEQYF. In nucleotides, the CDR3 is TGTGCCAGTAGTATAGCGGGACTGACCTCCTACGAGCAGTACTTC.

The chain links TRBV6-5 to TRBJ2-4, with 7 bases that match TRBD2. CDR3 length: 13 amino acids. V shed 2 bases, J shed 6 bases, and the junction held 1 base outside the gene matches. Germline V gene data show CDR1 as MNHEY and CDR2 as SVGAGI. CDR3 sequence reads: CASSYGLVNIQYF. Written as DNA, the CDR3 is TGTGCCAGCAGTTACGGACTAGTAAACATTCAGTACTTC.

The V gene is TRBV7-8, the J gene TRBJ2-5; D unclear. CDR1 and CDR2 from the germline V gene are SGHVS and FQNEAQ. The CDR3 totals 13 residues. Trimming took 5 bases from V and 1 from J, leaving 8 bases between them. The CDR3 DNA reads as TGTGCCAGCAGCATGACACCCCAAGAGACCCAGTACTTC. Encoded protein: CASSMTPQETQYF.

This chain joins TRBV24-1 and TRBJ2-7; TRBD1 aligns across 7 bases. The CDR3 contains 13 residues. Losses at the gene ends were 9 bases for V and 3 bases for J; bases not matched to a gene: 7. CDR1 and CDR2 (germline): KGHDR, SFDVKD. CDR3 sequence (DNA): TGTGCCACCTCCAGACAGGGAAGCTACGAGCAGTACTTC. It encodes CATSRQGSYEQYF.

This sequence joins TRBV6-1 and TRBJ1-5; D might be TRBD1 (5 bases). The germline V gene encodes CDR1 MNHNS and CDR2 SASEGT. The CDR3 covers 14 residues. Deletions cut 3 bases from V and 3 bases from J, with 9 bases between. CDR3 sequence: CASSDRGNNQPQHF. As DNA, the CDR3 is TGTGCCAGCAGTGATCGGGGGAACAATCAGCCCCAGCATTTT.

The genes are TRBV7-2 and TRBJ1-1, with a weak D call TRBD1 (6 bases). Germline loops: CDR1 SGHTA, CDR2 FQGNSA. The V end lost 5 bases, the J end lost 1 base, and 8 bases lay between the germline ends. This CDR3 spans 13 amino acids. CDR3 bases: TGTGCCAGCAGCGTGGGACAGAACACTGAAGCTTTCTTT. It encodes CASSVGQNTEAFF.

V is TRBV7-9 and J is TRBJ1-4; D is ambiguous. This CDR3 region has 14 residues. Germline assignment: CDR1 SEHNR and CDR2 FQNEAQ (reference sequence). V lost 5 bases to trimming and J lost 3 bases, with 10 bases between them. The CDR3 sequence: CASSLGRSNEKLFF. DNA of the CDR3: TGTGCCAGCAGCCTGGGGAGGTCTAATGAAAAACTGTTTTTT.

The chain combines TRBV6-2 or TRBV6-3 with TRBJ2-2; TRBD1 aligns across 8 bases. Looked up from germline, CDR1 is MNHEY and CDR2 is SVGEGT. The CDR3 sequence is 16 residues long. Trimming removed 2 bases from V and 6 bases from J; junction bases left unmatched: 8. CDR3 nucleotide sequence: TGTGCCAGCAGTTACGGGACAGGATCCCTGGCCGGGGAGCTGTTTTTT. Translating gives CASSYGTGSLAGELFF.

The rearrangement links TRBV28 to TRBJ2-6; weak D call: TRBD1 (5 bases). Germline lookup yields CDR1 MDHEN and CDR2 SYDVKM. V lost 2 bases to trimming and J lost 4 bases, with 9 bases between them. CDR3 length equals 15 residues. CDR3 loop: CASSLQGTGANVLTF. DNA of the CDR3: TGTGCCAGCAGTTTACAGGGCACCGGGGCCAACGTCCTGACTTTC.

Here the CDR3 reads CASSFTVAGAFNNEQFF. The CDR3 region has the DNA TGTGCCAGCAGCTTTACGGTAGCGGGAGCCTTTAACAATGAGCAGTTCTTC. The chain links TRBV7-2 to TRBJ2-1; 9 bases map to TRBD2. CDR3 length: 17 residues. Germline V gene data show CDR1 as SGHTA and CDR2 as FQGNSA. V gave up 3 bases and J gave up 5 bases; unmatched junction bases: 11. The variable domain in full, with the rest retrieved from reference TRBV7-2 and TRBJ2-1, is GAGVSQSPSNKVTEKGKDVELRCDPISGHTALYWYRQSLGQGLEFLIYFQGNSAPDKSGLPSDRFSAERTGGSVSTLTIQRTQQEDSAVYLCASSFTVAGAFNNEQFFGPGTRLTVL.

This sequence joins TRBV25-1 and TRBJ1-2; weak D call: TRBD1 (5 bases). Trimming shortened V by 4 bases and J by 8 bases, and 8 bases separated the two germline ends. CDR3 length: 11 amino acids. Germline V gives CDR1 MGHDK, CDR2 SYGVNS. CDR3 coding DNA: TGTGCCAGCAGTGCAGGGCACGGCTACACCTTC. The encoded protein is CASSAGHGYTF.

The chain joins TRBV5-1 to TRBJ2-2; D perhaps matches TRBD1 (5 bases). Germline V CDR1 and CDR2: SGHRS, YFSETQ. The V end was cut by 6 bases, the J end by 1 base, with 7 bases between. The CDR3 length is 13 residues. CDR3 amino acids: CASNDRNTGELFF. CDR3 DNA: TGCGCCAGCAATGACAGGAACACCGGGGAGCTGTTTTTT.

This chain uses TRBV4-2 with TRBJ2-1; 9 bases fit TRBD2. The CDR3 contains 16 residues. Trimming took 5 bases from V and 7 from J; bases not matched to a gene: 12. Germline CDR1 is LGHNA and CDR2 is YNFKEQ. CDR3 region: CASSGAEAGGANEQFF. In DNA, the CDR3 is TGTGCCAGCAGCGGGGCGGAAGCGGGGGGTGCTAATGAGCAGTTCTTC.

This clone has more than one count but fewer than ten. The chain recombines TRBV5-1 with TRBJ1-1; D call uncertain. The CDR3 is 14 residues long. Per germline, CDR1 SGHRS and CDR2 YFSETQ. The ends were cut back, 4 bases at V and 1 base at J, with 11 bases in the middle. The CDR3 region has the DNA TGCGCCAGCAGCCACCTCGCAGGGAACACTGAAGCTTTCTTT. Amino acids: CASSHLAGNTEAFF.

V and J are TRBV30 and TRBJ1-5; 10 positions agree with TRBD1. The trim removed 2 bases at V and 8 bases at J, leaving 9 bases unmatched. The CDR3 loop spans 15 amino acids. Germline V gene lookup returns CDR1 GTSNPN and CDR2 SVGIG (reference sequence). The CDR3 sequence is CAWSLPGQGLKPQHF. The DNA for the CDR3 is TGTGCCTGGAGTCTCCCGGGACAGGGGCTGAAGCCCCAGCATTTT. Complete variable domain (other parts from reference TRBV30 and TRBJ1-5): SQTIHQWPATLVQPVGSPLSLECTVEGTSNPNLYWYRQAAGRGLQLLFYSVGIGQISSEVPQNLSASRPQDRQFILSSKKLLLSDSGFYLCAWSLPGQGLKPQHFGDGTRLSIL.

DNA of the CDR3: TGTGCCAGCAGCAGAGGAGAAGTAACTGAAGCTTTCTTT. Residues: CASSRGEVTEAFF. V and J are TRBV9 and TRBJ1-1, with D uncertain. V lost 4 bases, J lost 5 bases, and 12 bases lay in between. CDR3 length: 13 residues. The germline gives CDR1 SGDLS, CDR2 YYNGEE.

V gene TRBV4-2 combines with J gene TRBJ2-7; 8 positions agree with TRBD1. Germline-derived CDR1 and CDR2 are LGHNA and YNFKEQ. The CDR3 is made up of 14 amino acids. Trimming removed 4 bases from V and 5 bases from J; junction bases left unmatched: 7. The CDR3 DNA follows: TGTGCCAGCAGCCGCCAGGACAGGGAGAACGAGCAGTACTTC. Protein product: CASSRQDRENEQYF.

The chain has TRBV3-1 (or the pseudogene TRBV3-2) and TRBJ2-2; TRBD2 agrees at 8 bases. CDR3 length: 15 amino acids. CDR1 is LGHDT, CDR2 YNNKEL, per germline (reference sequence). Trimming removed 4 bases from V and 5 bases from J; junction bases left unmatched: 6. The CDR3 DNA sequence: TGTGCCAGCAGCCCCCAGCGGGGGTTTACCGGGGAGCTGTTTTTT. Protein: CASSPQRGFTGELFF.

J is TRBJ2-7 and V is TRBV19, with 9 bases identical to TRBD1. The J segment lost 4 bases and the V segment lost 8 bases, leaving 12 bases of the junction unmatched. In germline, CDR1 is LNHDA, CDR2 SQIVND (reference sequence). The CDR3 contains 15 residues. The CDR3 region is CASSPGGTGPYEQYF. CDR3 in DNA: TGTGCCAGTTCCCCCGGCGGGACAGGGCCTTACGAGCAGTACTTC.

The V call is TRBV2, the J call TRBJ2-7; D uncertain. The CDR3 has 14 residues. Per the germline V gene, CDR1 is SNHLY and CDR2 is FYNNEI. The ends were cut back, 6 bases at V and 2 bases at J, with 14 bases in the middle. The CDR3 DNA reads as TGTGCCAGCAGAAAGGTACAGATCACCTACGAGCAGTACTTC. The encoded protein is CASRKVQITYEQYF.

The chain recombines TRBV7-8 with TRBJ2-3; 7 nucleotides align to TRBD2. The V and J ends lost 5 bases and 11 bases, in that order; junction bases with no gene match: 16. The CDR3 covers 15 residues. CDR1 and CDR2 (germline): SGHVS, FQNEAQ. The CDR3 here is CASSKRRVRGEEQYF. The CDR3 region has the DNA TGTGCCAGCAGCAAACGCCGGGTTCGGGGGGAGGAGCAGTATTTT.

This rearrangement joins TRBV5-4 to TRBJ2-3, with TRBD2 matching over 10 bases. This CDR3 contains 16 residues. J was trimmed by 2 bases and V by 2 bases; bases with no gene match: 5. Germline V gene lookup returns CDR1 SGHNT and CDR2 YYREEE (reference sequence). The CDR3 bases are TGTGCCAGCAGCTTCGGACTAGCGGACCTCACAGATACGCAGTATTTT. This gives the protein CASSFGLADLTDTQYF.

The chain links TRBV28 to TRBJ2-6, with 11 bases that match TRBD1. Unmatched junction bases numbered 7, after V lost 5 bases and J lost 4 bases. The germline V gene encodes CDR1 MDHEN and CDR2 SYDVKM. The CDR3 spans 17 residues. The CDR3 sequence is CASSPGQGARGANVLTF. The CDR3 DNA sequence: TGTGCCAGCAGTCCCGGACAGGGGGCGAGGGGGGCCAACGTCCTGACTTTC.

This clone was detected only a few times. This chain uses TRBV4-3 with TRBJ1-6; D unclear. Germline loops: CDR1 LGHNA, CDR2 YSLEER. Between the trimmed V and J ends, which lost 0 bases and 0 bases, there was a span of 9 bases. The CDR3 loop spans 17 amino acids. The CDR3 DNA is TGCGCCAGCAGCCAAGAAGGCGCGGGCTCCTATAATTCACCCCTCCACTTT. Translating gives CASSQEGAGSYNSPLHF.